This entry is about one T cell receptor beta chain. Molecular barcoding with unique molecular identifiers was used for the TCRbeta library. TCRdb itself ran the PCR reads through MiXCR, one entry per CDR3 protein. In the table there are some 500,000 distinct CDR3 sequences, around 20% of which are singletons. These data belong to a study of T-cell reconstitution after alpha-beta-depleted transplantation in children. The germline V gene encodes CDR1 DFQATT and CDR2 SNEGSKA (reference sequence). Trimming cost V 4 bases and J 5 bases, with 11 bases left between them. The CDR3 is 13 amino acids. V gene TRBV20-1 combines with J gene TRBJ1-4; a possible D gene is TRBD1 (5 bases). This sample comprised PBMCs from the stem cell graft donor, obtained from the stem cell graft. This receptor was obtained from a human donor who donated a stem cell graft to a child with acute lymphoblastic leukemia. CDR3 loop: CSAMQGPNEKLFF. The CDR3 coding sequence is TGCAGTGCTATGCAGGGCCCCAATGAAAAACTGTTTTTT.